The 21 T cell receptor beta chains below all came from one sample that was sequenced in a study of T cell responses to AZD1222 COVID-19 vaccine. Method: immunoSEQ multiplex PCR; TCRdb's copy keeps in-frame clones and lacks some. The data hold about 110,000 clones, with 88% observed a single time. Sample: peripheral blood, taken on day 0 of MenACWY control vaccination. The source is an adult in good health.

The genes are TRBV5-8 and TRBJ1-1; D is undetermined. V gave up 2 bases and J gave up 4 bases, with 12 bases separating them. The germline gives CDR1 SGHTS, CDR2 YDEGEE. The length of the CDR3 is 14 residues. The DNA for the CDR3 is TGTGCCAGCAGCTTTAGGGAATGGGGCACTGAAGCTTTCTTT. Its translation is CASSFREWGTEAFF.

Here the CDR3 reads CASSLGVGEQYF. As DNA, the CDR3 is TGTGCCAGCAGCTTGGGGGTAGGCGAGCAGTACTTC. This chain joins TRBV5-4 and TRBJ2-7; D is undetermined. Germline CDR1 SGHNT, CDR2 YYREEE (reference sequence). V gave up 0 bases and J gave up 6 bases, with 7 bases separating them. This CDR3 is 12 amino acids long.

This chain joins TRBV28 and TRBJ2-5; the D gene is possibly TRBD1 (6 bases). Trimming removed 5 bases at V and 4 bases at J, with 14 bases between. Germline V lookup: CDR1 MDHEN, CDR2 SYDVKM. This CDR3 is built from 14 residues. The CDR3 sequence is CASSVSTGSETQYF. CDR3 in DNA: TGTGCCAGCAGTGTATCGACAGGCTCAGAGACCCAGTACTTC.

The DNA of the CDR3 is TGTGCCAGCTCACCAGGGTACTCCTACGAGCAGTACTTC. Its translation: CASSPGYSYEQYF. This chain joins TRBV18 and TRBJ2-7; unclear D gene. Trimming took off 2 bases at V and 0 bases at J, with 5 bases between the two ends. The germline V gene encodes CDR1 KGHSH and CDR2 LQKENI. There are 13 residues in the CDR3.

The chain employs TRBV20-1 and TRBJ1-2, with 8 bases that match TRBD1. There are 11 residues in the CDR3. Germline CDR1 is DFQATT and CDR2 is SNEGSKA (reference sequence). The junction had 3 bases not matched to a gene; V was cut back by 5 bases and J by 7 bases. The CDR3 is CSARTGRGYTF. The CDR3 region has the DNA TGCAGTGCTCGGACAGGGCGTGGCTACACCTTC.

V gene TRBV10-3 combines with J gene TRBJ1-5, with 7 bases identical to TRBD1. The trim removed 2 bases at V and 7 bases at J, leaving 8 bases unmatched. Germline V lookup: CDR1 ENHRY, CDR2 SYGVKD. This CDR3 is built from 15 residues. CDR3: CAISETGTVIQPQHF. The CDR3 nucleotides read TGTGCCATCAGTGAGACCGGGACAGTCATCCAGCCCCAGCATTTT.

This clone has only one observation. Here the CDR3 reads CASSQSGERGEQYF. The CDR3, as DNA: TGTGCCAGCAGCCAGAGCGGGGAGCGGGGCGAGCAGTACTTC. J is TRBJ2-7 and V is TRBV7-9; 7 bases match TRBD2. Germline assignment: CDR1 SEHNR and CDR2 FQNEAQ (reference sequence). This CDR3 spans 14 amino acids. The trim removed 5 bases at V and 6 bases at J, leaving 10 bases unmatched.

The chain joins TRBV14 to TRBJ1-2, with D unclear. There are 12 residues in the CDR3. Germline V CDR1 and CDR2: SGHDN, FVKESK. Trimming stripped 1 base from V and 8 bases from J, with 8 bases between. For the CDR3, the DNA is TGTGCCAGCAGCCAAGGTCTCCGGGGCTACACCTTC. Its translation is CASSQGLRGYTF.

The count of this clone is one. This chain uses TRBV28 with TRBJ1-5, with D unresolved. The CDR3 contains 14 residues. From germline, CDR1 is MDHEN and CDR2 SYDVKM. V shed 6 bases and J shed 2 bases, with 11 bases lying between them. Here the CDR3 reads CASSRGPRNQPQHF. The CDR3 DNA follows: TGTGCCAGCAGCCGGGGTCCGCGCAATCAGCCCCAGCATTTT.

The rearrangement joins TRBV11-2 to TRBJ1-3; TRBD1 agrees at 7 bases. This CDR3 is 14 amino acids long. Germline V gives CDR1 SGHAT, CDR2 FQNNGV. J lost 0 bases, V lost 5 bases, and 1 base had no gene match. CDR3 protein: CASSGTASGNTIYF. The DNA for the CDR3 is TGTGCCAGCAGCGGGACAGCCTCTGGAAACACCATATATTTT.

This clone appeared a single time. This chain links TRBV29-1 with TRBJ2-3; 7 bases are a match to TRBD2. The V gene's germline CDR1 is SQVTM and CDR2 ANQGSEA. The CDR3 is 14 residues long. The V segment lost 6 bases and the J segment 4 bases; nucleotides outside the gene matches: 10. In nucleotides, the CDR3 is TGCAGCGTGACAACTGGCGGGAGCGCAGATACGCAGTATTTT. Its translation is CSVTTGGSADTQYF.

V gene TRBV29-1 combines with J gene TRBJ1-1, with D possibly TRBD1 on 5 matching bases. The CDR3 loop spans 14 amino acids. Between the trimmed V and J ends, which lost 5 bases and 3 bases, there was a span of 16 bases. Looked up from germline, CDR1 is SQVTM and CDR2 is ANQGSEA. The CDR3 sequence: CSVHSQAPHTEAFF. DNA of the CDR3: TGCAGCGTTCATTCACAGGCGCCTCACACTGAAGCTTTCTTT.

V and J are TRBV3-1 (or the pseudogene TRBV3-2) and TRBJ2-1; 7 nucleotides agree with TRBD2. J lost 5 bases, V lost 6 bases, and 4 bases had no gene match. Germline values: CDR1 LGHDT, CDR2 YNNKEL (reference sequence). CDR3 size: 13 residues. CDR3 coding DNA: TGTGCCAGCAGAGCGGGATTAAACAATGAGCAGTTCTTC. Translated, it gives CASRAGLNNEQFF.

This rearrangement joins TRBV12-5 to TRBJ2-2; 8 bases fit TRBD1. V trimming: 5 bases; J trimming: 5 bases; junction bases outside the gene matches: 13. Germline V gives CDR1 LGHNT, CDR2 FRNRAP. CDR3 size: 17 residues. The CDR3 spells CASGHRTGGSRTGELFF. CDR3 nucleotide sequence: TGTGCTAGTGGTCACCGTACAGGGGGATCGAGGACCGGGGAGCTGTTTTTT.

The chain carries TRBV24-1 and TRBJ1-1, with D unresolved. The length of the CDR3 is 12 residues. Germline V CDR1 and CDR2: KGHDR, SFDVKD. V dropped 1 base and J dropped 3 bases, with 2 bases sitting between them. CDR3 sequence reads: CATSDFDTEAFF. CDR3 coding DNA: TGTGCCACCAGTGATTTTGACACTGAAGCTTTCTTT.

V is TRBV4-1 and J is TRBJ1-2, with D possibly TRBD1 on 5 matching bases. The germline CDR1 and CDR2 sequences are MGHRA and YSYEKL. CDR3 length equals 15 residues. V was clipped by 0 bases and J by 8 bases, with 16 bases between them. In nucleotides, the CDR3 is TGCGCCAGCAGCCAAGAAACAGGCCTACGAGAGGGCTACACCTTC. This translates into CASSQETGLREGYTF.

This rearrangement joins TRBV28 to TRBJ1-2, with D tentatively TRBD1 (5 bases). Germline values: CDR1 MDHEN, CDR2 SYDVKM. The CDR3 is made up of 13 amino acids. The ends were cut back, 4 bases at V and 4 bases at J, with 10 bases in the middle. The DNA for the CDR3 is TGTGCCAGCAGTTCAGGGTGGGCCTATGGCTACACCTTC. Amino acid sequence: CASSSGWAYGYTF.

This clone has a handful of counts. V and J are TRBV20-1 and TRBJ2-7; D is uncertain. The CDR3 is made up of 10 amino acids. The germline V and J ends were trimmed by 5 bases and 4 bases, with 6 bases remaining between them. Germline V gene data show CDR1 as DFQATT and CDR2 as SNEGSKA (reference sequence). The CDR3 here is CSAAAYEQYF. The CDR3 DNA is TGCAGTGCTGCGGCGTACGAGCAGTACTTC.

V is TRBV2 and J is TRBJ2-2; D not resolved. V was trimmed by 6 bases and J by 5 bases, leaving 7 bases between them. CDR3 size: 12 residues. Germline V gives CDR1 SNHLY, CDR2 FYNNEI. CDR3 region: CASRDPTGELFF. The DNA of the CDR3 is TGTGCCAGCAGGGACCCGACCGGGGAGCTGTTTTTT.

This rearrangement joins TRBV30 to TRBJ1-3, with D unresolved. The ends were cut back, 2 bases at V and 2 bases at J, with 7 bases in the middle. The CDR3 has 13 amino acids. Germline CDR1 reads GTSNPN; CDR2 reads SVGIG (reference sequence). As DNA, the CDR3 is TGTGCCTGGAGTTACACGACTGGAAACACCATATATTTT. Its translation is CAWSYTTGNTIYF. The variable domain in full, with the rest retrieved from reference TRBV30 and TRBJ1-3, is SQTIHQWPATLVQPVGSPLSLECTVEGTSNPNLYWYRQAAGRGLQLLFYSVGIGQISSEVPQNLSASRPQDRQFILSSKKLLLSDSGFYLCAWSYTTGNTIYFGEGSWLTVV.

This clone was detected only once. This chain links TRBV6-2 or TRBV6-3 with TRBJ2-1; D might be TRBD2 (6 bases). V dropped 1 base and J dropped 0 bases, with 10 bases sitting between them. The CDR3 is 16 amino acids. Germline values: CDR1 MNHEY, CDR2 SVGEGT. CDR3 sequence (DNA): TGTGCCAGCAGTTACTTAGCGGAGGGCTCCTACAATGAGCAGTTCTTC. As protein: CASSYLAEGSYNEQFF.